These T cell receptor beta chains were read from a single sample in a study of regulatory T cells in long-lasting Graves disease. One entry per CDR3 protein, called by TCRdb with MiXCR from the multiplex PCR reads. The profile covers 400,000 to 500,000 distinct CDR3 sequences, with roughly a fifth appearing a single time and over 6% taken by the ten largest. Sequenced here: peripheral blood mononuclear cells (PBMCs), sampled when the disease was refractory, from a patient treated with antithyroid drugs. These receptors all stem from a female donor with Graves disease. Both conserved end residues are part of each CDR3. A D gene is named only where the DNA matches it firmly.

j_call v_call d_call cdr3_aa
TRBJ1-1 TRBV5-1 . CASSFFAGNTEAFF
TRBJ2-7 TRBV11-2 TRBD2 CASSPPASGSVDEQYF
TRBJ2-1 TRBV20-1 . CSASLNEQFF
TRBJ1-1 TRBV13 TRBD1 CASSFGTGGPEAFF
TRBJ1-6 TRBV11-3 . CASSLGGHSGDSPLHF
TRBJ1-1 TRBV28 TRBD1 CASSFQETGAHTEAFF
TRBJ2-7 TRBV6-1 . CASRANRVHEQYF
TRBJ2-3 TRBV20-1 TRBD2 CSARQSSGTDTQYF
TRBJ2-7 TRBV6-5 TRBD1 CASSLGQFTYEQYF
TRBJ2-5 TRBV5-6 . CASSLESGIALETQYF
TRBJ2-7 TRBV7-6 . CASSLRGGEGEQYF
TRBJ2-2 TRBV12-3/TRBV12-4 . CASSLVAGNTGELFF
TRBJ2-1 TRBV11-2 TRBD2 CASSHSRGGNEQFF
TRBJ2-3 TRBV10-3 . CAISGNPSGPDSTDTQYF
TRBJ2-2 TRBV6-5 TRBD2 CASSYSGGRGLTGELFF
TRBJ1-1 TRBV7-9 . CASSSSVLGGPAEAFF